This TCR beta chain originates from a study of cytomegalovirus exposure and HLA in healthy donors. Donors were nominally healthy when sampled, though unrecorded immune exposures were likely. Vbeta (60) and Jbeta (13) primers were used in the PCR. This table comes from immunoSEQ multiplex PCR, and its TCRdb copy is limited to in-frame clones, with some not included. The sample lists roughly 160,000 clones; roughly 87% were seen once. Germline V lookup: CDR1 MNHEY, CDR2 SMNVEV (reference sequence). Trimming shortened V by 5 bases and J by 6 bases, and 9 bases separated the two germline ends. This CDR3 region has 12 residues.

The chain joins TRBV27 to TRBJ2-3; no clear D. This TCR derives from a woman aged 25 to 39 in good health and CMV-seronegative. Sequences were obtained from PBMCs. The CDR3 sequence: CASSRSRDTQYF. CDR3 sequence (DNA): TGTGCCAGCAGTCGCTCCCGGGATACGCAGTATTTT.